The text below deals with one TCR beta chain. The antigen remains undetermined. These data come from a study of PD-L1 blockade in urothelial cancer. Study information: Among blood samples, the median T cell count was about 130,000.

Time point in this sample: pretreatment peripheral blood. The patients' disease, urothelial carcinoma, was locally advanced or metastatic. Only in-frame clones appear in the TCRdb table, and some are missing; sequencing was by immunoSEQ multiplex PCR. The sample contains 35,000 to 40,000 clones, around four fifths of which appear only once. General study points: By 3 weeks, tumor-associated blood clones had expanded more in durable-benefit patients.

CDR3 length: 15 residues. Germline assignment: CDR1 MDHEN and CDR2 SYDVKM. V lost 3 bases, J lost 2 bases, and 8 bases lay in between. The chain uses TRBV28 and TRBJ2-6; D is perhaps TRBD2 (5 bases). The material was PBMCs, obtained around atezolizumab (anti-PD-L1) treatment. The receptor was derived from an elderly man with urothelial cancer. The CDR3 loop reads CASSLRGTGANVLTF. CDR3 in DNA: TGTGCCAGCAGTTTGAGAGGGACTGGGGCCAACGTCCTGACTTTC.